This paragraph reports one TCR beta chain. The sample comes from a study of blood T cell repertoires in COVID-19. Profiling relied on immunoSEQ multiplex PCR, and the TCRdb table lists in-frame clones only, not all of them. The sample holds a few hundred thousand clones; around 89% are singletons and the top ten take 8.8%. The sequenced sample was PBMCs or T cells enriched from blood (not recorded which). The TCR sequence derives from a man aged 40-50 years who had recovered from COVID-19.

The CDR3 DNA reads as TGTGCCAGCAGTTCGTTCTCAGGGGGAGGAACTGAAGCTTTCTTT. Translation: CASSSFSGGGTEAFF. The chain employs TRBV25-1 and TRBJ1-1, with 7 bases matching TRBD1. V lost 5 bases, J lost 5 bases, and 11 bases stayed unmatched. CDR3 size: 15 residues. CDR1 and CDR2 (germline): MGHDK, SYGVNS.